This T cell receptor beta chain was observed in a study of shared clonotypes between healthy human individuals. Study-level results: Estimated clonotype richness was generally higher in naive than memory subsets.

Produced via immunoSEQ multiplex PCR; TCRdb's table is partial and in-frame only. Among about 660,000 clones, approximately 79% were seen once, and the ten largest hold 1.5% to 2%. Remarks on this clone: The antigen remains unidentified.

The CDR3 loop spans 13 amino acids. Losses at the gene ends were 6 bases for V and 7 bases for J; bases not matched to a gene: 6. The germline gives CDR1 ENHRY, CDR2 SYGVKD. The specimen sequenced was memory CD4+ T cells sorted from blood. Regarding subset: CD45RA-negative fraction. The chain uses TRBV10-3 and TRBJ2-7, with 10 bases aligning to TRBD2. The clonotype comes from a woman aged 25 to 39 in good health. The chain's CDR3 is CAISAPSGGEQYF. The CDR3 DNA reads TGTGCCATCAGCGCGCCTAGCGGGGGTGAGCAGTACTTC.